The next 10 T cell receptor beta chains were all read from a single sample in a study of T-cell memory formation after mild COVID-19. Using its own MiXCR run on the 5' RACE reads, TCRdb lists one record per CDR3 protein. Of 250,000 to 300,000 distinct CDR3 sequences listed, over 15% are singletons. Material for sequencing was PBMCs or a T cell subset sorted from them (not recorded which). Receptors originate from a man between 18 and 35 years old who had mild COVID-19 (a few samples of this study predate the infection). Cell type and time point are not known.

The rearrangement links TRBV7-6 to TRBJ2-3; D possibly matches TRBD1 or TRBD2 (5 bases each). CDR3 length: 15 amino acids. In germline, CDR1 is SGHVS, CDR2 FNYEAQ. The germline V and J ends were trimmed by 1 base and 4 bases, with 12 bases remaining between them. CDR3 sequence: CASSLGGGLADTQYF. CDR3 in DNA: TGTGCCAGCAGCTTAGGTGGGGGTTTGGCAGATACGCAGTATTTT.

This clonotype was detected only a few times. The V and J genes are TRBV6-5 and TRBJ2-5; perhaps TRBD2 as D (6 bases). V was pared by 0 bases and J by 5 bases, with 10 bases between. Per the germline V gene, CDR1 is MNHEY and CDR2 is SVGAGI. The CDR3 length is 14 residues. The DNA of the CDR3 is TGTGCCAGCAGTTACTCACTGGCGGGGGAGACCCAGTACTTC. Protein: CASSYSLAGETQYF.

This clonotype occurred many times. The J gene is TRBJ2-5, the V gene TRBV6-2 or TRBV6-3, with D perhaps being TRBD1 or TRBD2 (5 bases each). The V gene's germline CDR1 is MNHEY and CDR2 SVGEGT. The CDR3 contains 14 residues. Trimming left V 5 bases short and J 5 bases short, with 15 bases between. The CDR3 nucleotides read TGTGCCAGCAGTCGGGACCGACGGGTGGAGACCCAGTACTTC. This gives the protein CASSRDRRVETQYF.

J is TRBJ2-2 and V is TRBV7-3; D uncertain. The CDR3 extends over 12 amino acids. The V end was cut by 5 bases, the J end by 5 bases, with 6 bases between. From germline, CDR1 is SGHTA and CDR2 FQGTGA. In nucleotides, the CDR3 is TGTGCCAGCAGCACAAGGACCGGGGAGCTGTTTTTT. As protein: CASSTRTGELFF.

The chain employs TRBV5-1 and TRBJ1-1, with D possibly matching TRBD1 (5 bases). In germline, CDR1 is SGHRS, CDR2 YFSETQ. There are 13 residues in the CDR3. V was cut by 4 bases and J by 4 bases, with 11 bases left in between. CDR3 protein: CASSRVGRTEAFF. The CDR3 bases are TGCGCCAGCAGCCGAGTGGGGCGCACTGAAGCTTTCTTT.

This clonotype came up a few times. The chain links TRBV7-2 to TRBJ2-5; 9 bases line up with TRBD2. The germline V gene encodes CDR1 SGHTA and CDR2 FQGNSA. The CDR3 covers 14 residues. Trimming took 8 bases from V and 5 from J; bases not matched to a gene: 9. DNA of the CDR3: TGTGCCAGCGGTGAAGCGGGGGGCAGGGAGACCCAGTACTTC. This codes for CASGEAGGRETQYF.

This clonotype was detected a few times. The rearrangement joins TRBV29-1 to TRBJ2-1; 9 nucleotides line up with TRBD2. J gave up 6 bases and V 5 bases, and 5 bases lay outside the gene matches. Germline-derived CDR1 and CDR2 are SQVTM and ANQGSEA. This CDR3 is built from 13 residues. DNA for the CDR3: TGCAGCGTTAGCCGGCGGGAGGGCAATGAGCAGTTCTTC. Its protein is CSVSRREGNEQFF.

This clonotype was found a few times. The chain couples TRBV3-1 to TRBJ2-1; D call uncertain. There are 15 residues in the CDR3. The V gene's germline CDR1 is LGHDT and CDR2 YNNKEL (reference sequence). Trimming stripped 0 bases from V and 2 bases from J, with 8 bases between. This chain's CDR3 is CASSQDLGPYNEQFF. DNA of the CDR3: TGTGCCAGCAGCCAAGATTTGGGCCCCTACAATGAGCAGTTCTTC.

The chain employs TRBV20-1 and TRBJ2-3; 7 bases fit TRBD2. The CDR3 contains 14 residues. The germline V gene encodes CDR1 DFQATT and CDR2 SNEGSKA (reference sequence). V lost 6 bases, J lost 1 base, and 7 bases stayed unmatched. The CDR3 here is CSATQAGGTDTQYF. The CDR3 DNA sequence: TGCAGTGCCACACAGGCGGGGGGCACAGATACGCAGTATTTT.

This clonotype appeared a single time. CDR3 DNA sequence: TGCGCCAGCATGGCCAGCGGGATAGAGACCCAGTACTTC. It specifies CASMASGIETQYF. The rearrangement links TRBV10-2 to TRBJ2-5, with 7 bases matching TRBD2. The CDR3 loop spans 13 amino acids. CDR1 is WSHSY, CDR2 SAAADI, per germline. With V trimmed by 7 bases and J by 4 bases, 6 bases remained unmatched.